The entry below gives a single T cell receptor beta chain sequence along with its context. Its target is unknown. This sample is drawn from a study of T cells in localized non-small cell lung cancer. TCRdb's table, derived via immunoSEQ multiplex PCR, lists solely in-frame clones and lacks some. The repertoire has 5,400 or so clones, 85% of them found once; the top ten carry around 7.8%. The V gene's germline CDR1 is LNHNV and CDR2 YYDKDF (reference sequence). The CDR3 spans 18 residues. V trimming: 8 bases; J trimming: 6 bases; junction bases outside the gene matches: 22. General study results and limits: Adjacent lung held a median approximately 57 of the top 100 tumor clones. Longer survival (overall) was linked to higher T cell density in blood. Sequence data derive from only one tumor region, so heterogeneity remains possible. The greatest T cell clonality was found in uninvolved adjacent lung (higher than in tumor).

This chain links TRBV15 with TRBJ2-1; 7 bases fit TRBD1. The starting material was PBMCs, obtained before any cancer treatment. This sequence originates from a woman between 35 and 75 years old with stage II lung adenocarcinoma. The CDR3 loop reads CATSDLGQSGFSSNEQFF. In nucleotides, the CDR3 is TGTGCCACCTCAGACCTGGGACAGTCCGGTTTCTCTAGCAATGAGCAGTTCTTC.